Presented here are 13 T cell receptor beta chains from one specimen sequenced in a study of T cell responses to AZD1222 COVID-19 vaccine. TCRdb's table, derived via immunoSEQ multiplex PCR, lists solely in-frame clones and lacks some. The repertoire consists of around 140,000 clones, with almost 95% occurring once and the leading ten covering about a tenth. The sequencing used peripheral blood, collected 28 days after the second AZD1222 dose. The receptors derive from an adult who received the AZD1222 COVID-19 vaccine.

CDR3 sequence reads: CASSEGGRRSYGYTF. CDR3 bases: TGTGCCAGCAGTGAAGGAGGGCGGCGGTCCTATGGCTACACCTTC. The rearrangement links TRBV2 to TRBJ1-2; D unresolved. This CDR3 spans 15 amino acids. V shed 1 base and J shed 4 bases, with 13 bases lying between them. CDR1 is SNHLY, CDR2 FYNNEI, per germline.

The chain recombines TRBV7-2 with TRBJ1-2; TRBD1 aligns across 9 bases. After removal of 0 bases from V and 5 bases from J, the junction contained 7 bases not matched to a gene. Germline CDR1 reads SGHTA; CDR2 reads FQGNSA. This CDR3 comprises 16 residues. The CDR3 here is CASSLAPDRGRYGYTF. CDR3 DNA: TGTGCCAGCAGCTTAGCGCCCGACAGGGGGAGATATGGCTACACCTTC. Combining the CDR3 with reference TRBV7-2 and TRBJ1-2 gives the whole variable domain GAGVSQSPSNKVTEKGKDVELRCDPISGHTALYWYRQSLGQGLEFLIYFQGNSAPDKSGLPSDRFSAERTGGSVSTLTIQRTQQEDSAVYLCASSLAPDRGRYGYTFGSGTRLTVV.

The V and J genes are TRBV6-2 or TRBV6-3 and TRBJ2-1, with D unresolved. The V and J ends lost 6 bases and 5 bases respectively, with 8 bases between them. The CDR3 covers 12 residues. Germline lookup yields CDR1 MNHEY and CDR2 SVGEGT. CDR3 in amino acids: CASSLMDNEQFF. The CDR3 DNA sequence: TGTGCCAGCAGCTTAATGGACAATGAGCAGTTCTTC.

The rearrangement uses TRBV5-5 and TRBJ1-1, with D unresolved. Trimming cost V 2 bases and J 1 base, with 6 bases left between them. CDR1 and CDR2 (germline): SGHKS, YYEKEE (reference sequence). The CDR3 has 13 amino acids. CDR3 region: CASSFEPNTEAFF. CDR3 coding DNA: TGTGCCAGCAGCTTTGAGCCGAACACTGAAGCTTTCTTT.

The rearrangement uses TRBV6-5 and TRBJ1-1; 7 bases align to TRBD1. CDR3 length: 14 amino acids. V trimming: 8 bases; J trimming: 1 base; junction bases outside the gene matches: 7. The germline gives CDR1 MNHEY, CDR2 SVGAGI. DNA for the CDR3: TGTGCCAGCTCCCGCGGACAGGCGAACACTGAAGCTTTCTTT. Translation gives CASSRGQANTEAFF.

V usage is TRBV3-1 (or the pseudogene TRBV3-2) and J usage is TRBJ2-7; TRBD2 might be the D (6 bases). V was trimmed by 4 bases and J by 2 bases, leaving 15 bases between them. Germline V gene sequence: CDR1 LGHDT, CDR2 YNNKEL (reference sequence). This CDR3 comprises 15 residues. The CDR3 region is CASSPPGTLTYEQYF. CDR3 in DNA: TGTGCCAGCAGCCCGCCCGGGACTTTAACCTACGAGCAGTACTTC.

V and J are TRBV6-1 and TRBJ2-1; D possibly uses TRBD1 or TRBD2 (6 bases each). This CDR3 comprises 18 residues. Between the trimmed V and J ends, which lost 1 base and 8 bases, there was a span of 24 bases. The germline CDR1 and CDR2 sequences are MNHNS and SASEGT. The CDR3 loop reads CASSEGGLGGKGVDEQFF. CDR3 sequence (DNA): TGTGCCAGCAGTGAAGGTGGGCTGGGGGGCAAAGGGGTTGATGAGCAGTTCTTC.

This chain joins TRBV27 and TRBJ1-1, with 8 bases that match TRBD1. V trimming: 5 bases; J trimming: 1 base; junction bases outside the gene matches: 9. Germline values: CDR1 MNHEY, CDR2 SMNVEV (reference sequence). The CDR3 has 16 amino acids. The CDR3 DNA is TGTGCCAGCAGTCCAGACAGGGGTAAGGGGAACACTGAAGCTTTCTTT. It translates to CASSPDRGKGNTEAFF.

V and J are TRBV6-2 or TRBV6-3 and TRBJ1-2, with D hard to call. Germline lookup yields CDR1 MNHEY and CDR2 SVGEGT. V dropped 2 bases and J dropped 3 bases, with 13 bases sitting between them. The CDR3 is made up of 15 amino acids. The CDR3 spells CASSYTDQVDYGYTF. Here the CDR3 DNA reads TGTGCCAGCAGTTACACGGACCAGGTGGACTATGGCTACACCTTC.

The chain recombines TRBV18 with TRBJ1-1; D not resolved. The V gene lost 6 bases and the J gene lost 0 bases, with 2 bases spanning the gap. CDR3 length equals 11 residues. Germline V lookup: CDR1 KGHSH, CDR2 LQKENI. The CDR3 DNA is TGTGCCAGCTCCGTGAACACTGAAGCTTTCTTT. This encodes CASSVNTEAFF.

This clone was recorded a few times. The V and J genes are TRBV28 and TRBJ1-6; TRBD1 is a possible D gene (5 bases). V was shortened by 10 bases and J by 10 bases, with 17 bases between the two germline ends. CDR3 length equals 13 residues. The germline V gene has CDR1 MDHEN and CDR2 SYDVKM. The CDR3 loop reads CATSRRGKSPLHF. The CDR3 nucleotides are TGTGCCACCTCGAGGAGGGGCAAATCACCCCTCCACTTT.

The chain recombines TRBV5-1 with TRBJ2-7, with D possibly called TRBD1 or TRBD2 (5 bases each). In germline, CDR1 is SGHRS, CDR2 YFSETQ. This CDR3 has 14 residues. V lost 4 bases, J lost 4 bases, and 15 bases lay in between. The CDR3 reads CASSARAGAYEQYV. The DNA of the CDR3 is TGCGCCAGCAGCGCTAGGGCCGGGGCGTACGAGCAGTACGTC.

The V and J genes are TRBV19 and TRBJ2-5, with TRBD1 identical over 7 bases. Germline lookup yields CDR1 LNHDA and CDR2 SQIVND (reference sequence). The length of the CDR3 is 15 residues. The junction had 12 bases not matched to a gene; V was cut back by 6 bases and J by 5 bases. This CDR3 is CASSIRQGTRETQYF. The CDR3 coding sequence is TGTGCCAGTAGCATCCGACAGGGCACAAGGGAGACCCAGTACTTC.